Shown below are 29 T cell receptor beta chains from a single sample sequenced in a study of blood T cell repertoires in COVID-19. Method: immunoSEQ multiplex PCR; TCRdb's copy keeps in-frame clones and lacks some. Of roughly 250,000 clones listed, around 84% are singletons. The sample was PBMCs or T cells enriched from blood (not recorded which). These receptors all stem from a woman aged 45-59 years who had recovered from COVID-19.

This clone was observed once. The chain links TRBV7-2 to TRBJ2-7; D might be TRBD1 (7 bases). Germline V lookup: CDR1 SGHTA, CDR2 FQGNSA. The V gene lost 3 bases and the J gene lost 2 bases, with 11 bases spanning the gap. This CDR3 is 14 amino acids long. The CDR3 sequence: CASSLGRGAYEQYF. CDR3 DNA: TGTGCCAGCAGCTTGGGCAGGGGGGCCTACGAGCAGTACTTC.

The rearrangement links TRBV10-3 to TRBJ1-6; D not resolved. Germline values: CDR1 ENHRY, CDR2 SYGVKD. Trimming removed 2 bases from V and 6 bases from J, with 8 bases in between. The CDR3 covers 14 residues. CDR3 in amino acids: CAISEVRGNSPLHF. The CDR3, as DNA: TGTGCCATCAGTGAGGTACGGGGTAATTCACCCCTCCACTTT.

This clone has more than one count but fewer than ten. The CDR3 loop is CASSLEGRGTNQPQHF. The CDR3 DNA follows: TGTGCCAGCAGCTTAGAAGGCCGGGGAACCAATCAGCCCCAGCATTTT. The rearrangement uses TRBV7-8 and TRBJ1-5; D gene unclear. CDR1 SGHVS and CDR2 FQNEAQ come from the germline V gene. The ends were cut back, 1 base at V and 3 bases at J, with 13 bases in the middle. This CDR3 has 16 residues.

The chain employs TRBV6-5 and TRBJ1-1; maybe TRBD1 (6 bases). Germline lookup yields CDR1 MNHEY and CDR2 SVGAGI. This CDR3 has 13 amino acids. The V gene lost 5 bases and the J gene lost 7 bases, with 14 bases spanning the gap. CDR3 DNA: TGTGCCAGCAGTCGACAGCCGGACAGTGAAGCTTTCTTT. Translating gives CASSRQPDSEAFF.

CDR3: CASSPNRVVQPQHF. CDR3 coding DNA: TGTGCCAGCAGCCCCAACAGGGTTGTACAGCCCCAGCATTTT. The chain recombines TRBV7-2 with TRBJ1-5; TRBD1 might be the D (6 bases). Germline V gene lookup returns CDR1 SGHTA and CDR2 FQGNSA. The CDR3 runs to 14 residues. The V end was cut by 5 bases, the J end by 7 bases, with 15 bases between.

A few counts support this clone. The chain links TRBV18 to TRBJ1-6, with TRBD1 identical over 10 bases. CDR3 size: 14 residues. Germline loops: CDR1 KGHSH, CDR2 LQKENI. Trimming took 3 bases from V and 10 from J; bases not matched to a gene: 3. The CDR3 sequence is CASSPGQGQSPLHF. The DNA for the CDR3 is TGTGCCAGCTCACCGGGACAGGGGCAGTCACCCCTCCACTTT.

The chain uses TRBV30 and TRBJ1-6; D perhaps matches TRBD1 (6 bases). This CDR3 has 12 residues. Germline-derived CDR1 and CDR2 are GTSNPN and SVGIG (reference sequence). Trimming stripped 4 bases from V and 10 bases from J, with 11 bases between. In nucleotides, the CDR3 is TGTGCCTGGAACAGGGAGAACTCACCCCTCCACTTT. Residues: CAWNRENSPLHF.

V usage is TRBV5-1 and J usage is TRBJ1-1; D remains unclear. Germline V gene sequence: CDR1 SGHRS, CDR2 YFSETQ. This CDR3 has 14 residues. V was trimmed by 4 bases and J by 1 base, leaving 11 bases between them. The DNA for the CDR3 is TGCGCCAGCAGCCCAGGCCGTGAGAACACTGAAGCTTTCTTT. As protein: CASSPGRENTEAFF.

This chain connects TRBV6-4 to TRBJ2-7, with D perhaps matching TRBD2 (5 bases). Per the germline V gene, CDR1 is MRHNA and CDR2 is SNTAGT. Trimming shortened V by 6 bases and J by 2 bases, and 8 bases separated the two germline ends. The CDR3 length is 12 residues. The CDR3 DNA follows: TGTGCCAGCAGCGGGAAAACCTACGAGCAGTACTTC. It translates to CASSGKTYEQYF.

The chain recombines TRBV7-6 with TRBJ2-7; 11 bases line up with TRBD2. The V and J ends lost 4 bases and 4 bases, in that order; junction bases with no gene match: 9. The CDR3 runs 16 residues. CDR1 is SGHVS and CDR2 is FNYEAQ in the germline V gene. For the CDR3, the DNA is TGTGCCAGCAGCTCTACTCAAACTAGCGGGAGATACGAGCAGTACTTC. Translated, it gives CASSSTQTSGRYEQYF.

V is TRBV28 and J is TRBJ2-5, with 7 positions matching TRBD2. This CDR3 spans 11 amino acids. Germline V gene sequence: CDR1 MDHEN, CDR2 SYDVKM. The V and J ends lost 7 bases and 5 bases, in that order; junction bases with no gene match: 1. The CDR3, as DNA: TGTGCCAGCACCGGGAGGGAGACCCAGTACTTC. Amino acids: CASTGRETQYF. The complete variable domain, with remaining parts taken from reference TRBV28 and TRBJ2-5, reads DVKVTQSSRYLVKRTGEKVFLECVQDMDHENMFWYRQDPGLGLRLIYFSYDVKMKEKGDIPEGYSVSREKKERFSLILESASTNQTSMYLCASTGRETQYFGPGTRLLVL.

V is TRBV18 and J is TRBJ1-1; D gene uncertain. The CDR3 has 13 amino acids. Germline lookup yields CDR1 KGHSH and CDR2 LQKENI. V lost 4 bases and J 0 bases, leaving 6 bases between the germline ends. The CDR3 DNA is TGTGCCAGCTCACTTCCATTGAACACTGAAGCTTTCTTT. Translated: CASSLPLNTEAFF.

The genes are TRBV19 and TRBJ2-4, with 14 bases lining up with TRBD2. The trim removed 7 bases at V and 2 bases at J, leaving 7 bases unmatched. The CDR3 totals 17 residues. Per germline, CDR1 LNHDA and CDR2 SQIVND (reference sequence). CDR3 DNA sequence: TGTGCCAGTAAGGGACTAGCGGGAGCGGGGTCCAAAAACATTCAGTACTTC. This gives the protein CASKGLAGAGSKNIQYF.

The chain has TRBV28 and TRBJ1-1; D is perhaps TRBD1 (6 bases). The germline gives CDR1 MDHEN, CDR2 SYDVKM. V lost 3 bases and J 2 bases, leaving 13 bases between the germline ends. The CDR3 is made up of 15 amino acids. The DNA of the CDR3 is TGTGCCAGCAGTTTGGGCTGGGGACAAAACACTGAAGCTTTCTTT. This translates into CASSLGWGQNTEAFF.

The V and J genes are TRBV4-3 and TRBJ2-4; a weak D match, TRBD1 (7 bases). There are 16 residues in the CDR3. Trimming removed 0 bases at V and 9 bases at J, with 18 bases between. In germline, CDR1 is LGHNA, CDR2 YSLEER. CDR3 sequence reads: CASSQDRTGAGGIQYF. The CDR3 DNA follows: TGCGCCAGCAGCCAAGACCGAACAGGGGCCGGGGGCATTCAGTACTTC.

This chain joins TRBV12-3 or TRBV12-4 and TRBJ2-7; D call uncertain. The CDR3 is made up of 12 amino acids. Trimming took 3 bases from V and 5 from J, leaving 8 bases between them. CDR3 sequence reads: CASSFLRDEQYF. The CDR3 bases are TGTGCCAGCAGTTTCCTTCGGGACGAGCAGTACTTC.

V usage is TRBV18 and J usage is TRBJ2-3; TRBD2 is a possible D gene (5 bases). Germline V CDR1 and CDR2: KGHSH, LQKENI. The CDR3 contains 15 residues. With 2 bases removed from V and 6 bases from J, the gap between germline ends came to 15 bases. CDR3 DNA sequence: TGTGCCAGCTCACCAGCAGCGGTAACTCGGGATACGCAGTATTTT. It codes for CASSPAAVTRDTQYF.

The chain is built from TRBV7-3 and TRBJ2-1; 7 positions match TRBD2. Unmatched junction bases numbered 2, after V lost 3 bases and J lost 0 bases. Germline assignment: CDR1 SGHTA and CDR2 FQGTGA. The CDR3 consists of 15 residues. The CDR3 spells CASSLGRVSYNEQFF. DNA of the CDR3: TGTGCCAGCAGCTTGGGGAGGGTCTCCTACAATGAGCAGTTCTTC.

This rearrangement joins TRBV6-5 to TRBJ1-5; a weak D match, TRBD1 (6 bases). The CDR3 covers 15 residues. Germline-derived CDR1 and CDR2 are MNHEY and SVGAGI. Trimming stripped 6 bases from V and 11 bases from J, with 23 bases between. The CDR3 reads CASSPPVERGQSQHF. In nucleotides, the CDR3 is TGTGCCAGCAGCCCCCCGGTGGAGCGGGGGCAATCCCAGCATTTT.

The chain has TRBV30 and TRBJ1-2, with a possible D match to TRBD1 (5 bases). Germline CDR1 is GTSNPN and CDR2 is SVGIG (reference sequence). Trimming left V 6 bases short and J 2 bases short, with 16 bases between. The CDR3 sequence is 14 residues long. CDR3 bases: TGTGCCTGTCTCTCTCTCGGGGGGAACTATGGCTACACCTTC. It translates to CACLSLGGNYGYTF.

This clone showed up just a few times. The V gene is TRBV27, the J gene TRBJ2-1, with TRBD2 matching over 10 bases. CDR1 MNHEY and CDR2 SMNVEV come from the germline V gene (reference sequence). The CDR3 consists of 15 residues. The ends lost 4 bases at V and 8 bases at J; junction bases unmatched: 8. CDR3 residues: CASSSHLAGADEQFF. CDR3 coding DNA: TGTGCCAGCAGTTCCCACCTAGCGGGAGCGGATGAGCAGTTCTTC.

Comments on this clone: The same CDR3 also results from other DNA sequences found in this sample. The CDR3, as DNA: TGTGCCAGCAGCTTAGGGCTAGCGGGCAATGAGCAGTTCTTC. Protein: CASSLGLAGNEQFF. The chain couples TRBV7-9 to TRBJ2-1; 8 positions agree with TRBD2. Germline-derived CDR1 and CDR2 are SEHNR and FQNEAQ (reference sequence). Losses at the gene ends were 1 base for V and 6 bases for J; bases not matched to a gene: 2. The CDR3 runs 14 residues.

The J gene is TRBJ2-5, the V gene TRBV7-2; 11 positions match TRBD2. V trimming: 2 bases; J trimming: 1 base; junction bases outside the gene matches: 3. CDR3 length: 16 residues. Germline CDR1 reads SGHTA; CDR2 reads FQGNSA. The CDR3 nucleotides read TGTGCCAGCAGCTTACGGGGGACTAGCGGCCAAGAGACCCAGTACTTC. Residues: CASSLRGTSGQETQYF.

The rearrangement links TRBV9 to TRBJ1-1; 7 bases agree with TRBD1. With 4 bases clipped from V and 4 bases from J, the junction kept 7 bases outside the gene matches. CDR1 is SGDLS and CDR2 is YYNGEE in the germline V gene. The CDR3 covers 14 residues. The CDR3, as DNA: TGTGCCAGCAGCAAAATTGGGACAGTCACTGAAGCTTTCTTT. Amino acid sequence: CASSKIGTVTEAFF.

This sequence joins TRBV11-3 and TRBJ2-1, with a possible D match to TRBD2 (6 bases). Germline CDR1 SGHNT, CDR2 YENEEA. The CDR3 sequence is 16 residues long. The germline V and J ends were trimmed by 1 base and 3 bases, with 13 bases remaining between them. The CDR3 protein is CASSLAGTGNYNEQFF. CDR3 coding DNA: TGTGCCAGCAGCTTAGCCGGGACTGGGAACTACAATGAGCAGTTCTTC.

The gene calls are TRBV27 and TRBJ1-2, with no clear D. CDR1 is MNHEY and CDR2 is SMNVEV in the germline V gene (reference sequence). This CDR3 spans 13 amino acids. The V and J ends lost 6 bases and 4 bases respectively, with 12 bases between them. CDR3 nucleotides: TGTGCCAGCAGCCCGCAGGTGGGCTATGGCTACACCTTC. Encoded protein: CASSPQVGYGYTF.

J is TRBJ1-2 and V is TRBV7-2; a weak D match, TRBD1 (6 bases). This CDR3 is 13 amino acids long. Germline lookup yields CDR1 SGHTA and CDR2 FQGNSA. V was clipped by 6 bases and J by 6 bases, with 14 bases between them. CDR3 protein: CASSRTGSNGYTF. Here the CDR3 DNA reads TGTGCCAGCAGTCGTACAGGGAGTAATGGCTACACCTTC.

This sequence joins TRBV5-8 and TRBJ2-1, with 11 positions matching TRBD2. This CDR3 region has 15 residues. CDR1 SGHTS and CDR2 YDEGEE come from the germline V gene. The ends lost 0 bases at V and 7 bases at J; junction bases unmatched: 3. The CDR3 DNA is TGTGCCAGCAGCTTGGAACTAGCGGGAGCGAATGAGCAGTTCTTC. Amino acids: CASSLELAGANEQFF.

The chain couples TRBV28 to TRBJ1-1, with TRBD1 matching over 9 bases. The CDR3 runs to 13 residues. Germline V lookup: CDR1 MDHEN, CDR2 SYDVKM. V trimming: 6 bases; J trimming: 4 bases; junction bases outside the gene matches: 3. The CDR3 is CASRTGGATEAFF. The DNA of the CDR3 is TGTGCCAGCAGGACAGGGGGAGCCACTGAAGCTTTCTTT.